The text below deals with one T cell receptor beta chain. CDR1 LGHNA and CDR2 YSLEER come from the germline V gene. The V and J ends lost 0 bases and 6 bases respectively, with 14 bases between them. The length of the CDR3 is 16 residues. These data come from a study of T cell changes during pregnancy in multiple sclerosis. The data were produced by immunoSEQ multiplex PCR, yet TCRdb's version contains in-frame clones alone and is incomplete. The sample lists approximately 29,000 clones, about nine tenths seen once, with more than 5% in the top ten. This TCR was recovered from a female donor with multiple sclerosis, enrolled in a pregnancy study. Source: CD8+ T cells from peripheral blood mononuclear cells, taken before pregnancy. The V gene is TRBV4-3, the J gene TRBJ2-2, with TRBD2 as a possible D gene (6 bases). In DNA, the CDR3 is TGCGCCAGCAGCCAAGAGTTGGGACTGGAAGCCGGGGAGCTGTTTTTT. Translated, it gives CASSQELGLEAGELFF.